These 4 T cell receptor beta chains were sequenced from one sample in a study of blood T cell repertoires in COVID-19. Data came from immunoSEQ multiplex PCR; TCRdb stores just in-frame clones and leaves some out. Altogether 85,000 to 90,000 clones are present, approximately 90% being singletons, with the ten largest covering about 2.3%. The material sequenced was peripheral blood. The source is a human donor with active COVID-19. The donor label of this sample is uncertain.

This chain uses TRBV28 with TRBJ1-4; D is perhaps TRBD1 (5 bases). CDR1 and CDR2 from the germline V gene are MDHEN and SYDVKM. V was cut by 2 bases and J by 3 bases, with 13 bases left in between. The CDR3 is made up of 16 amino acids. CDR3 loop: CASSLPMGGSNEKLFF. In nucleotides, the CDR3 is TGTGCCAGCAGTTTACCGATGGGGGGGTCTAATGAAAAACTGTTTTTT.

This sequence joins TRBV18 and TRBJ1-2; D may be TRBD1 (6 bases). Between the trimmed V and J ends, which lost 4 bases and 6 bases, there was a span of 21 bases. The germline V gene encodes CDR1 KGHSH and CDR2 LQKENI. CDR3 length: 16 amino acids. CDR3 nucleotide sequence: TGTGCCAGCTCACGAGGACCGAACAGGGCGCCAGATGGCTACACCTTC. It is translated as CASSRGPNRAPDGYTF.

The rearrangement uses TRBV3-1 (or the pseudogene TRBV3-2) and TRBJ2-5; 7 positions agree with TRBD2. Unmatched junction bases numbered 15, after V lost 0 bases and J lost 5 bases. CDR1 is LGHDT and CDR2 is YNNKEL in the germline V gene (reference sequence). The CDR3 is 18 residues long. The CDR3 spells CASSQDLPSGIMDETQYF. The CDR3 bases are TGTGCCAGCAGCCAAGATCTGCCCAGCGGGATCATGGATGAGACCCAGTACTTC.

The CDR3 nucleotides are TGTGCCAGTAGTGTCGGGGTCTCAAATGAAAAACTGTTTTTT. Its protein is CASSVGVSNEKLFF. V usage is TRBV19 and J usage is TRBJ1-4; no reliable D call. This CDR3 is 14 amino acids long. Looked up from germline, CDR1 is LNHDA and CDR2 is SQIVND (reference sequence). V was trimmed by 5 bases and J by 5 bases, leaving 12 bases between them.